The rows below give T cell receptor beta chains drawn from one sample of a study of cytomegalovirus exposure and HLA in healthy donors. Assay: immunoSEQ multiplex PCR; the TCRdb copy retains only in-frame clones and omits some. Altogether roughly 100,000 clones are present, around 84% being singletons, with the ten largest covering roughly 3%. Sequencing input: PBMCs. Receptors originate from a woman in her 40s in good health and CMV-seronegative. Each CDR3 is given with its conserved first and last residue. D genes are given only for firm matches. Size is omitted from some rows. Given values are once, few, many or a class for expanded clones.

clone size	V gene	D gene	J gene	CDR3 DNA	CDR3 protein
-	TRBV7-6	TRBD2	TRBJ2-7	TGTGCCAGCAAGACTAGCGGGAGTCGCGAGCAGTACTTC	CASKTSGSREQYF
once	TRBV7-2	-	TRBJ2-3	TGTGCCAGCAGCTCGGTAGATACGCAGTATTTT	CASSSVDTQYF
-	TRBV29-1	TRBD2	TRBJ2-7	TGCAGCGCTGTCTTCCTAGCGGGAGGGAAGAACTACGAGCAGTACTTC	CSAVFLAGGKNYEQYF
-	TRBV7-9	TRBD1	TRBJ2-1	TGTTCCAGCAGCTTAGACAGGGGGGTTAGGGATGAGCAGTTCTTC	CSSSLDRGVRDEQFF
-	TRBV5-6	-	TRBJ2-1	TGTGCCAGCAGCTCCGATGGGGGGTCCTACAATGAGCAGTTCTTC	CASSSDGGSYNEQFF
-	TRBV28	-	TRBJ2-4	TGTGCCAGCAGTTTCGGGAGATTAGCCAAAAACATTCAGTACTTC	CASSFGRLAKNIQYF
-	TRBV11-2	TRBD2	TRBJ2-2	TGTGCCAGCAGCCCCAACCAACTTCAGCGGGAGATCACCGGGGAGCTGTTTTTT	CASSPNQLQREITGELFF
-	TRBV5-1	TRBD1	TRBJ1-1	TGCGCCAGCAGCTCAAAGCCTCAGGGGGCGAGCACTGAAGCTTTCTTT	CASSSKPQGASTEAFF
few	TRBV5-1	-	TRBJ2-1	TGCGCCAGCAGCTTGGGAGGGGGTTCCTACAATGAGCAGTTCTTC	CASSLGGGSYNEQFF
-	TRBV6-6	TRBD2	TRBJ2-7	TGTGCCAGCACCCTGGAGCGGGGTCGCTACGAGCAGTACTTC	CASTLERGRYEQYF
-	TRBV15	TRBD1	TRBJ1-1	TGTGCCACCAGCAGGGCTCAGGGGGCGAGATCCCGCGACACTGAAGCTTTCTTT	CATSRAQGARSRDTEAFF
-	TRBV27	TRBD2	TRBJ2-1	TGTGCCAGCAGTTCGGGACTAGCGGGAGTAGGGGAGCAGTTCTTC	CASSSGLAGVGEQFF
-	TRBV7-2	-	TRBJ2-7	TGTGCCAGCAGCTTGCGGGTTTTTACCTACGAGCAGTACTTC	CASSLRVFTYEQYF
-	TRBV10-3	-	TRBJ2-5	TGTGCCATCAGGTCCGGGCCAAGGGGGGAGACCCAGTACTTC	CAIRSGPRGETQYF
-	TRBV27	TRBD1	TRBJ1-5	TGTGCCAGCAGTATATCTGAGGTGGGGACAGAAGGCAATCAGCCCCAGCATTTT	CASSISEVGTEGNQPQHF
-	TRBV4-3	TRBD1	TRBJ2-7	TGCGCCAGCAGCCAAGACCAACAGGGGAGCGAGCAGTACTTC	CASSQDQQGSEQYF
-	TRBV5-4	-	TRBJ2-1	TGTGCCAGCAGCTTGGCCCCTCAGCGCGAGCAGTTCTTC	CASSLAPQREQFF
-	TRBV19	TRBD1	TRBJ1-2	TGTGCCAGTAGTACTCGACAGCGGACAGGGTATGGCTACACCTTC	CASSTRQRTGYGYTF
-	TRBV28	-	TRBJ1-5	TGTGCCAGCAGTTGGAGGGGCCATCAGCCCCAGCATTTT	CASSWRGHQPQHF
-	TRBV27	TRBD2	TRBJ2-1	TGTGCCAGCAGTCCAGTCGGCGCGGGAGGGCTCTACAATGAGCAGTTCTTC	CASSPVGAGGLYNEQFF
-	TRBV19	-	TRBJ2-5	TGTGCCAGTAGTACTACAGGGAGAGAGACCCAGTACTTC	CASSTTGRETQYF
-	TRBV7-9	-	TRBJ1-5	TGTGCCAGCAGCGACTCGGCCAATCAGCCCCAGCATTTT	CASSDSANQPQHF
-	TRBV2	-	TRBJ1-1	TGTGCCAGCACGGGGGGACTCACTGAAGCTTTCTTT	CASTGGLTEAFF
-	TRBV12-2	-	TRBJ2-5	TGTGCAAGTCGCTTCAAAGGGGAGGGCCGAGAGACCCAGTACTTC	CASRFKGEGRETQYF
-	TRBV5-1	TRBD1	TRBJ2-7	TGCGCCAGCAGCTCCCCTGGACAGGGGGCTTACGAGCAGTACTTC	CASSSPGQGAYEQYF
-	TRBV11-2	TRBD1	TRBJ2-3	TGTGCCAGCAGCCTCGGACAGGGGAGGACAGATACGCAGTATTTT	CASSLGQGRTDTQYF
-	TRBV2	-	TRBJ1-6	TGTGCCAGCAGTGGATCTAGCAGGGGATATAATTCACCCCTCCACTTT	CASSGSSRGYNSPLHF
once	TRBV30	-	TRBJ1-3	TGTGCCTGGAGTGCAACTAGCTCTGGAAACACCATATATTTT	CAWSATSSGNTIYF
-	TRBV11-2	-	TRBJ1-1	TGTGCCAGCAGCTTCCCTAACACTGAAGCTTTCTTT	CASSFPNTEAFF
few	TRBV7-2	-	TRBJ1-1	TGTGCCAGCTTTGAGCCAGGGTTTTCAGCTTTCTTT	CASFEPGFSAFF
-	TRBV27	-	TRBJ2-1	TGTGCCAGCAGTCCGGGTTCCTACAATGAGCAGTTCTTC	CASSPGSYNEQFF
-	TRBV15	TRBD1	TRBJ1-6	TGTGCCACCAGCACACTCCCCGGGACAGGGAATTCACCCCTCCACTTT	CATSTLPGTGNSPLHF
-	TRBV19	TRBD1	TRBJ1-5	TGTGCCAGTAGTAAGGACAGGGGGACGAATCAGCCCCAGCATTTT	CASSKDRGTNQPQHF
few	TRBV5-1	-	TRBJ2-3	TGCGCCAGCAGACCTACTAGTCACACAGATACGCAGTATTTT	CASRPTSHTDTQYF
-	TRBV6-6	-	TRBJ2-1	TGTGCCAGCAAACTGTGGGAGTCAAATGAGCAGTTCTTC	CASKLWESNEQFF
-	TRBV7-9	-	TRBJ2-1	TGTGCCAGCAGCTTAGGTTCAGGGCCGGATGAGCAGTTCTTC	CASSLGSGPDEQFF
-	TRBV9	TRBD2	TRBJ2-1	TGTGCCAGCAGCGTAGGCTTAAGTTGGACCGGACTAGCGGGAGGGGCTGAGCAGTTCTTC	CASSVGLSWTGLAGGAEQFF
-	TRBV2	-	TRBJ1-1	TGTGCCAGCAGATACAGGGAGAACACTGAAGCTTTCTTT	CASRYRENTEAFF
-	TRBV5-1	-	TRBJ2-5	TGCGCCAGCAGCCCCGTAGGGGGGAGGGCGAGTGAGACCCAGTACTTC	CASSPVGGRASETQYF
-	TRBV19	-	TRBJ2-2	TGTGCCAGTAGTATATCTGGGAGTCGCACCGGGGAGCTGTTTTTT	CASSISGSRTGELFF
-	TRBV7-9	TRBD2	TRBJ2-3	TGTGCCAGCAGCGCTCCGGGACTAGCGGGGTCCGATACGCAGTATTTT	CASSAPGLAGSDTQYF
-	TRBV11-2	TRBD2	TRBJ2-2	TGTGCCAGCAGCGCCTGGACTAGCGGGACCGGGGAGCTGTTTTTT	CASSAWTSGTGELFF
-	TRBV6-5	TRBD1	TRBJ1-1	TGTGCCAGCAGCCGAACAGGGGGTCCTGAAGCTTTCTTT	CASSRTGGPEAFF
few	TRBV2	-	TRBJ1-4	TGTGCCAGCAAGGAACCAAACAGTGAAAAACTGTTTTTT	CASKEPNSEKLFF
-	TRBV29-1	TRBD1	TRBJ2-5	TGCAGCGGGACGGGACAGGGAAGGCAGACCCAGTACTTC	CSGTGQGRQTQYF
-	TRBV7-8	-	TRBJ2-2	TGTGCCAGCAGCTTAGTGTTGCGGGTCAACACCGGGGAGCTGTTTTTT	CASSLVLRVNTGELFF
-	TRBV10-1	-	TRBJ1-2	TGCGCCAGCAGTGAGCCCCGACAACAGGAAAACTACAACTATGGCTACACCTTC	CASSEPRQQENYNYGYTF
-	TRBV18	TRBD2	TRBJ2-1	TGTGCCAGCTCCCCCGGGACTAGTTTCTACAATGAGCAGTTCTTC	CASSPGTSFYNEQFF
-	TRBV7-8	TRBD2	TRBJ2-7	TGTGCCAGCAGCTTAGGAGTAGCGGGAGAGTCGTATCCCTACGAGCAGTACTTC	CASSLGVAGESYPYEQYF
-	TRBV6-5	-	TRBJ2-7	TGTGCCAGCAGGCTCGACAGAGCCTACGAGCAGTACTTC	CASRLDRAYEQYF
-	TRBV30	TRBD2	TRBJ2-7	TGTGCCTGGAGTGTTCTGGGGGGGGGAGGAGGCGAGCAGTACTTC	CAWSVLGGGGGEQYF
once	TRBV5-6	TRBD1	TRBJ1-6	TGTGCCAGCAGCGTCGGACAGGCTTATAATTCACCCCTCCACTTT	CASSVGQAYNSPLHF
few	TRBV29-1	-	TRBJ1-1	TGCAGCGTTAGGGTCACACAGGGCACTCCTAACACTGAAGCTTTCTTT	CSVRVTQGTPNTEAFF
-	TRBV27	-	TRBJ2-6	TGTGCCAGCAGTCCCACTAGCTCTGGGGCCAACGTCCTGACTTTC	CASSPTSSGANVLTF